These 21 T cell receptor beta chains were all obtained from the same sample, sequenced in a study of T cells of healthy individuals. TCRdb passed the 5' RACE reads through MiXCR, listing each CDR3 protein once. This sample has approximately 58,000 distinct CDR3 sequences, with about 15% found just once. All receptors derive from a human donor in good health.

This clonotype was recorded a few times. The V and J genes are TRBV29-1 and TRBJ2-5; 12 bases agree with TRBD2. CDR3 size: 15 residues. CDR1 SQVTM and CDR2 ANQGSEA come from the germline V gene. V trimming: 4 bases; J trimming: 4 bases; junction bases outside the gene matches: 7. CDR3 loop: CSVGLGGLAGETQYF. CDR3 sequence (DNA): TGCAGCGTTGGACTTGGGGGACTAGCGGGAGAGACCCAGTACTTC.

The rearrangement uses TRBV7-2 and TRBJ2-3; D is possibly TRBD2 (5 bases). V lost 1 base to trimming and J lost 3 bases, with 11 bases between them. The germline gives CDR1 SGHTA, CDR2 FQGNSA. This CDR3 is 15 amino acids long. This CDR3 reads CASSLDGKQTDTQYF. The CDR3 nucleotides are TGTGCCAGCAGCTTAGACGGGAAGCAAACAGATACGCAGTATTTT.

The chain couples TRBV10-3 to TRBJ2-5; possible D gene TRBD1, 6 bases. The CDR3 extends over 13 amino acids. Germline CDR1 reads ENHRY; CDR2 reads SYGVKD. Trimming shortened V by 4 bases and J by 4 bases, and 10 bases separated the two germline ends. Here the CDR3 DNA reads TGTGCCATCAGTGTCCAGGGGAGAGAGACCCAGTACTTC. It is translated as CAISVQGRETQYF.

The CDR3 here is CASSDRAGDQPQHF. The CDR3 DNA sequence: TGTGCCAGCAGTGACAGGGCGGGCGATCAGCCCCAGCATTTT. This sequence joins TRBV6-6 and TRBJ1-5; 7 bases are shared with TRBD1. Germline CDR1 is MNHNY and CDR2 is SVGAGI (reference sequence). The CDR3 length is 14 residues. V shed 5 bases and J 5 bases; nucleotides not matched to a gene: 6.

This clonotype was seen ten or more times. V gene TRBV9 combines with J gene TRBJ1-1; D may be TRBD1 (5 bases). The germline gives CDR1 SGDLS, CDR2 YYNGEE. CDR3 size: 13 residues. Trimming removed 0 bases from V and 10 bases from J, with 13 bases in between. The CDR3 sequence: CASSVDEGRRAFF. The CDR3 DNA reads as TGTGCCAGCAGCGTAGACGAGGGGCGGCGAGCTTTCTTT.

The chain has TRBV7-2 and TRBJ2-2, with TRBD2 matching over 12 bases. Germline-derived CDR1 and CDR2 are SGHTA and FQGNSA. CDR3 length: 16 residues. Trimming cost V 1 base and J 4 bases; bases outside gene matches: 1. The CDR3 DNA is TGTGCCAGCAGCTTAGAACTAGCGGGGGGCACCGGGGAGCTGTTTTTT. Amino acids: CASSLELAGGTGELFF.

This clonotype came up a few times. The rearrangement joins TRBV27 to TRBJ2-7, with 11 bases lining up with TRBD2. The CDR3 sequence is 13 residues long. Germline CDR1 reads MNHEY; CDR2 reads SMNVEV (reference sequence). The V and J ends lost 8 bases and 2 bases, in that order; junction bases with no gene match: 2. CDR3: CASGTSGAYEQYF. In DNA, the CDR3 is TGTGCCAGCGGGACTAGCGGAGCCTACGAGCAGTACTTC.

In this sample, this clonotype turned up a few times. CDR3 protein: CASSQWARNYGYTF. The CDR3 bases are TGCGCCAGCAGCCAATGGGCACGGAACTATGGCTACACCTTC. This chain joins TRBV4-1 and TRBJ1-2, with unresolved D. Germline V lookup: CDR1 MGHRA, CDR2 YSYEKL. V lost 2 bases, J lost 2 bases, and 9 bases lay in between. CDR3 length: 14 residues.

V gene TRBV20-1 combines with J gene TRBJ2-1; D perhaps matches TRBD2 (5 bases). V shed 1 base and J shed 4 bases, with 11 bases lying between them. The CDR3 sequence is 14 residues long. Germline V gives CDR1 DFQATT, CDR2 SNEGSKA (reference sequence). CDR3 amino acids: CSARAGISYNEQFF. CDR3 nucleotide sequence: TGCAGTGCTAGAGCGGGGATATCGTACAATGAGCAGTTCTTC.

J is TRBJ2-5 and V is TRBV5-4; D is unresolved. Per germline, CDR1 SGHNT and CDR2 YYREEE (reference sequence). This CDR3 contains 14 residues. V was cut by 1 base and J by 1 base, with 8 bases left in between. Here the CDR3 DNA reads TGTGCCAGCAGCTTGAGAACAGCCCAAGAGACCCAGTACTTC. It encodes CASSLRTAQETQYF.

By proportion, this clonotype is medium-sized. The chain recombines TRBV10-3 with TRBJ2-7, with TRBD1 matching over 8 bases. Trimming removed 7 bases from V and 5 bases from J; junction bases left unmatched: 7. Germline-derived CDR1 and CDR2 are ENHRY and SYGVKD. This CDR3 contains 13 residues. The CDR3 DNA reads TGTGCCATCACTCCGGACAGGGCCCACGAGCAGTACTTC. Translation: CAITPDRAHEQYF.

This clonotype has a count of ten or more. The chain is built from TRBV20-1 and TRBJ1-2; D not resolved. V lost 2 bases, J lost 6 bases, and 34 bases lay in between. CDR1 and CDR2 (germline): DFQATT, SNEGSKA (reference sequence). The CDR3 loop spans 20 amino acids. The CDR3 spells CSARPWREYGGGFYLDGYTF. CDR3 nucleotide sequence: TGCAGTGCTAGACCATGGAGGGAATACGGTGGTGGCTTCTACCTAGATGGCTACACCTTC.

The V gene is TRBV20-1, the J gene TRBJ2-7, with D tentatively TRBD1 (6 bases). The V and J ends lost 3 bases and 5 bases respectively, with 17 bases between them. The CDR3 has 14 amino acids. Per the germline V gene, CDR1 is DFQATT and CDR2 is SNEGSKA (reference sequence). Written as DNA, the CDR3 is TGCAGTGCTAGGACCGGACAGTCGGCCCACGAGCAGTACTTC. Protein sequence: CSARTGQSAHEQYF.

The V and J genes are TRBV7-9 and TRBJ2-5, with 7 bases fitting TRBD2. CDR3 length: 15 residues. Germline V lookup: CDR1 SEHNR, CDR2 FQNEAQ (reference sequence). V dropped 3 bases and J dropped 5; count of bases not matched to a gene: 9. CDR3 sequence reads: CASSFWGEGQETQYF. CDR3 DNA sequence: TGTGCCAGCAGCTTCTGGGGGGAGGGCCAGGAGACCCAGTACTTC.

This clonotype has just one count. V and J are TRBV13 and TRBJ2-7; the D gene is possibly TRBD1 (5 bases). V lost 1 base to trimming and J lost 6 bases, with 16 bases between them. This CDR3 has 15 amino acids. Germline V lookup: CDR1 PRHDT, CDR2 FYEKMQ (reference sequence). CDR3 DNA sequence: TGTGCCAGCAGCTTAGATGGGGCCAGGTCAGGCGAGCAGTACTTC. Amino acids: CASSLDGARSGEQYF.

The chain couples TRBV7-2 to TRBJ2-7, with 11 bases lining up with TRBD2. Germline trimming cut 1 base from V and 5 bases from J; bases unmatched to any gene: 4. Germline CDR1 is SGHTA and CDR2 is FQGNSA. The length of the CDR3 is 15 residues. The CDR3 loop is CASSLGDSGGDEQYF. Here the CDR3 DNA reads TGTGCCAGCAGCTTAGGTGATAGCGGGGGGGACGAGCAGTACTTC.

This clonotype was seen just once. V and J are TRBV12-3 or TRBV12-4 and TRBJ1-5, with D uncertain. V dropped 3 bases and J dropped 4 bases, with 7 bases sitting between them. The CDR3 totals 13 residues. CDR3 sequence reads: CASSFERNQPQHF. CDR3 bases: TGTGCCAGCAGTTTCGAAAGGAATCAGCCCCAGCATTTT.

This clonotype was detected ten times or more. The chain recombines TRBV25-1 with TRBJ2-1; 8 bases fit TRBD2. Looked up from germline, CDR1 is MGHDK and CDR2 is SYGVNS. The CDR3 runs to 16 residues. V dropped 4 bases and J dropped 5; count of bases not matched to a gene: 10. In DNA form, the CDR3 reads TGTGCCAGCAGTGTTCCCAGCGGGAGCGTCAACAATGAGCAGTTCTTC. Protein product: CASSVPSGSVNNEQFF.

This clonotype was observed many times. The chain joins TRBV20-1 to TRBJ2-3, with D maybe TRBD2 (5 bases). The length of the CDR3 is 16 residues. Per the germline V gene, CDR1 is DFQATT and CDR2 is SNEGSKA (reference sequence). Trimming removed 3 bases from V and 0 bases from J, with 16 bases in between. CDR3 sequence (DNA): TGCAGTGCTAGGTCTATAGCGCTATCTAGCACAGATACGCAGTATTTT. Protein sequence: CSARSIALSSTDTQYF.

The V gene is TRBV6-1, the J gene TRBJ1-2; TRBD1 agrees at 11 bases. This CDR3 region has 14 residues. V trimming: 6 bases; J trimming: 3 bases; junction bases outside the gene matches: 3. Germline CDR1 MNHNS, CDR2 SASEGT. The chain's CDR3 is CASRWTGGDYGYTF. Written as DNA, the CDR3 is TGTGCCAGCAGATGGACAGGGGGCGACTATGGCTACACCTTC.

Ten or more counts support this clonotype. V usage is TRBV6-2 or TRBV6-3 and J usage is TRBJ1-6, with D perhaps TRBD1 (5 bases). CDR1 and CDR2 from the germline V gene are MNHEY and SVGEGT. The V and J ends lost 4 bases and 6 bases respectively, with 13 bases between them. This CDR3 spans 15 amino acids. The CDR3: CASSSLTALNSPLHF. CDR3 in DNA: TGTGCCAGCAGTTCCTTGACAGCACTTAATTCACCCCTCCACTTT.